A single T cell receptor beta chain is shown here with its context. Antigen unknown. Trimming removed 0 bases from V and 1 base from J, with 7 bases in between. In germline, CDR1 is SGHRS, CDR2 YFSETQ. The CDR3 runs 15 residues. The source of the sample is a study of response to subunit inactivated influenza vaccine. General study results and limits: There was a suggestion from the authors that each seasonal influenza vaccination recruits few new T cells.

TCRdb reanalysed the RT-PCR reads using MiXCR and keeps one entry per CDR3 protein. The sample has 550,000 to 650,000 distinct CDR3 sequences, roughly 10% seen once. The chain combines TRBV5-1 with TRBJ2-2; D not resolved. The sample here was PBMCs from blood, taken on the day of vaccination. The clonotype comes from a man aged 45 to 65 who received an inactivated influenza vaccine. As DNA, the CDR3 is TGCGCCAGCAGCTTGGCTGTGGGGAACACCGGGGAGCTGTTTTTT. The encoded protein is CASSLAVGNTGELFF.